The present entry profiles one TCR beta chain with its context. The data derive from a study of blood T cell repertoires in COVID-19. Turning to the study itself: Material from acute and convalescent COVID-19 was sourced from the United States, Italy and Spain. PBMCs, B-cell-depleted T cells, or T cells provided the cDNA or gDNA that made up the material.

Libraries were prepared by immunoSEQ multiplex PCR; TCRdb keeps only in-frame clonotypes and omits some of them. The sample shows 650,000 to 800,000 clones, over 80% of them seen only once. The V and J ends lost 4 bases and 8 bases, in that order; junction bases with no gene match: 14. Germline CDR1 and CDR2: SGHRS and YFSETQ. CDR3 length: 15 residues. Sample: peripheral blood. The rearrangement uses TRBV5-1 and TRBJ1-1, with 7 bases identical to TRBD1. The source of this sequence is a young woman with acute or convalescent COVID-19. This CDR3 reads CASSLTGTETFEAFF. DNA for the CDR3: TGCGCCAGCAGCCTTACCGGGACAGAAACCTTCGAAGCTTTCTTT.